This is a list of T cell receptor beta chains from one sample in a study of persistence of HIV-infected CD4 T cells. Clones were sequenced by immunoSEQ multiplex PCR, and TCRdb holds only the in-frame ones, with some missing. The sample lists nearly 20,000 clones; approximately 65% were seen once. What these receptors recognize is not known. This specimen was CD4+ T cells sorted from PBMCs after roughly 18-hour stimulation, taken from a patient who received antiretroviral therapy. These receptors were collected from an adult woman with HIV who was CMV-seropositive. Each CDR3 is given with its conserved first and last residue. A D gene is named only where the DNA matches it firmly. Size values are once, few and many counts, or a class for expanded clones, and some rows have none.

clone_size j_call v_call d_call cdr3_aa cdr3_nt
. TRBJ1-5 TRBV3-1/TRBV3-2 . CASSFLHQPQHF TGTGCCAGCAGCTTCTTGCATCAGCCCCAGCATTTT
. TRBJ1-4 TRBV5-1 TRBD1 CASRDTGAINEKLFF TGCGCCAGCAGGGATACAGGGGCCATTAATGAAAAACTGTTTTTT
. TRBJ1-6 TRBV19 . CASSISRDLASNSPLHF TGTGCCAGTAGTATATCTAGAGATCTCGCCTCTAATTCACCCCTCCACTTT
. TRBJ2-3 TRBV4-1 . CASSQVPDTDTQYF TGCGCCAGCAGCCAAGTCCCGGACACAGATACGCAGTATTTT
. TRBJ1-2 TRBV25-1 . CASGGVNYGYTF TGTGCCAGCGGCGGGGTAAACTATGGCTACACCTTC
. TRBJ1-2 TRBV2 . CASSEFAGQGYGYTF TGTGCCAGCAGTGAATTCGCGGGTCAGGGGTATGGCTACACCTTC
. TRBJ1-6 TRBV3-1/TRBV3-2 . CASSQVTRGDSPLHF TGTGCCAGCAGCCAAGTTACAAGGGGCGATTCACCCCTCCACTTT
. TRBJ2-1 TRBV5-4 TRBD1 CASSLAGGGYNEQFF TGTGCCAGCAGCTTGGCAGGGGGCGGGTACAATGAGCAGTTCTTC
. TRBJ2-1 TRBV5-1 . CASSFTGLLGEQFF TGCGCCAGCAGTTTTACGGGACTTCTTGGGGAGCAGTTCTTC
few TRBJ2-1 TRBV2 TRBD2 CASRTSSYNEQFF TGTGCCAGCCGGACTAGCTCCTACAATGAGCAGTTCTTC
. TRBJ1-1 TRBV5-1 TRBD1 CASTSSWTGGTEAFF TGCGCCAGCACCTCAAGTTGGACAGGGGGCACTGAAGCTTTCTTT
once TRBJ1-1 TRBV10-3 . CAISDTGFAEAFF TGTGCCATCAGTGATACCGGGTTTGCTGAAGCTTTCTTT
. TRBJ2-3 TRBV5-1 . CASSLVAATMDTQYF TGCGCCAGCAGCTTGGTAGCGGCCACCATGGATACGCAGTATTTT
. TRBJ2-7 TRBV18 . CASSPTALEQYF TGTGCCAGCTCACCTACGGCGTTGGAGCAGTACTTC
. TRBJ1-1 TRBV6-5 . CASRVTEGYAEAFF TGTGCCAGCAGAGTTACAGAAGGATATGCTGAAGCTTTCTTT
few TRBJ1-1 TRBV12-3/TRBV12-4 . CASSSREGTEAFF TGTGCCAGCAGTTCCCGCGAGGGGACTGAAGCTTTCTTT
. TRBJ2-3 TRBV15 . CATSRERTGGRSSTDTQYF TGTGCCACCAGCAGAGAACGGACGGGGGGCCGCTCTAGCACAGATACGCAGTATTTT
. TRBJ1-1 TRBV5-6 TRBD1 CASSLTGILNTEAFF TGTGCCAGCAGCCTGACAGGGATCCTGAACACTGAAGCTTTCTTT
. TRBJ1-2 TRBV13 . CASSLQTGGYTF TGTGCCAGCAGCTTACAGACCGGTGGCTACACCTTC
. TRBJ1-1 TRBV7-2 . CASRLITGNTEAFF TGTGCCAGCAGACTAATTACAGGGAACACTGAAGCTTTCTTT
few TRBJ2-2 TRBV5-1 TRBD1 CASSRPSGTGGVGELFF TGCGCCAGCAGTCGACCGTCCGGGACAGGGGGTGTCGGGGAGCTGTTTTTT
. TRBJ1-2 TRBV5-1 TRBD1 CASRDNRGGYDGYTF TGCGCCAGCAGGGACAACAGGGGCGGTTACGATGGCTACACCTTC
. TRBJ1-1 TRBV15 . CATSRDLAGNTEAFF TGTGCCACCAGCAGAGATCTTGCAGGCAACACTGAAGCTTTCTTT
few TRBJ2-1 TRBV6-1 . CASSEASQGRDEQFF TGTGCCAGCAGTGAAGCTTCCCAGGGGAGGGATGAGCAGTTCTTC
few TRBJ2-3 TRBV5-1 . CASSPSIPSTDTQYF TGCGCCAGCAGCCCATCTATCCCTAGCACAGATACGCAGTATTTT
. TRBJ1-3 TRBV30 . CAWKTMGPGNTIYF TGTGCCTGGAAGACAATGGGGCCGGGAAACACCATATATTTT
once TRBJ2-1 TRBV5-1 . CASSWWGPDNEQFF TGCGCCAGCAGCTGGTGGGGGCCCGACAATGAGCAGTTCTTC
. TRBJ1-2 TRBV28 TRBD1 CASSIPGQGNYGYTF TGTGCCAGCAGTATTCCGGGACAGGGAAACTATGGCTACACCTTC
. TRBJ2-2 TRBV3-1/TRBV3-2 . CASSQARPGGNTGELFF TGTGCCAGCAGCCAAGCCCGGCCTGGGGGGAACACCGGGGAGCTGTTTTTT
. TRBJ1-5 TRBV24-1 TRBD1 CATSDSQGVNQPQHF TGTGCCACCAGTGATTCTCAGGGGGTCAATCAGCCCCAGCATTTT
. TRBJ2-3 TRBV7-9 TRBD1 CASSPTGTADTQYF TGTGCCAGCAGCCCGACAGGGACCGCAGATACGCAGTATTTT
. TRBJ1-5 TRBV30 TRBD1 CAWTPGQFNQPQHF TGTGCCTGGACTCCGGGACAGTTTAATCAGCCCCAGCATTTT
. TRBJ2-2 TRBV7-6 . CASSSPNTGELFF TGTGCCAGCAGCTCACCGAACACCGGGGAGCTGTTTTTT
. TRBJ2-7 TRBV5-1 . CASSPGTLDRYEQYF TGCGCCAGCAGCCCCGGGACACTGGACCGCTACGAGCAGTACTTC
. TRBJ2-3 TRBV3-1/TRBV3-2 . CASSQEASTQIPDTQYF TGTGCCAGCAGCCAAGAAGCCTCGACTCAGATTCCAGATACGCAGTATTTT
once TRBJ1-1 TRBV6-2/TRBV6-3 . CASSPIRAEAFF TGTGCCAGCAGCCCAATACGGGCTGAAGCTTTCTTT
. TRBJ2-1 TRBV13 . CASSRRGLRGNEQFF TGTGCCAGCAGCCGCCGGGGGCTACGGGGCAATGAGCAGTTCTTC
medium-sized TRBJ2-5 TRBV2 TRBD1 CASGGTGLGETQYF TGTGCCAGCGGGGGGACAGGGTTAGGAGAGACCCAGTACTTC
. TRBJ2-3 TRBV27 . CASGGMHTQYF TGTGCCAGCGGGGGAATGCATACGCAGTATTTT
. TRBJ2-3 TRBV5-1 TRBD2 CASSLDRGVTDTQYF TGCGCCAGCAGCTTGGACCGGGGGGTCACAGATACGCAGTATTTT
few TRBJ1-1 TRBV3-1/TRBV3-2 . CASSVRGTEAFF TGTGCCAGCAGTGTGAGGGGGACTGAAGCTTTCTTT
few TRBJ1-4 TRBV7-9 . CASSLKGGAATNEKLFF TGTGCCAGCAGCCTGAAAGGGGGGGCCGCAACTAATGAAAAACTGTTTTTT
. TRBJ1-2 TRBV12-3/TRBV12-4 TRBD1 CASLGQGSYGYTF TGTGCCAGCTTAGGACAGGGGAGCTATGGCTACACCTTC
. TRBJ1-5 TRBV19 . CASSMGGPGFQPQHF TGTGCCAGTAGTATGGGGGGCCCAGGGTTTCAGCCCCAGCATTTT